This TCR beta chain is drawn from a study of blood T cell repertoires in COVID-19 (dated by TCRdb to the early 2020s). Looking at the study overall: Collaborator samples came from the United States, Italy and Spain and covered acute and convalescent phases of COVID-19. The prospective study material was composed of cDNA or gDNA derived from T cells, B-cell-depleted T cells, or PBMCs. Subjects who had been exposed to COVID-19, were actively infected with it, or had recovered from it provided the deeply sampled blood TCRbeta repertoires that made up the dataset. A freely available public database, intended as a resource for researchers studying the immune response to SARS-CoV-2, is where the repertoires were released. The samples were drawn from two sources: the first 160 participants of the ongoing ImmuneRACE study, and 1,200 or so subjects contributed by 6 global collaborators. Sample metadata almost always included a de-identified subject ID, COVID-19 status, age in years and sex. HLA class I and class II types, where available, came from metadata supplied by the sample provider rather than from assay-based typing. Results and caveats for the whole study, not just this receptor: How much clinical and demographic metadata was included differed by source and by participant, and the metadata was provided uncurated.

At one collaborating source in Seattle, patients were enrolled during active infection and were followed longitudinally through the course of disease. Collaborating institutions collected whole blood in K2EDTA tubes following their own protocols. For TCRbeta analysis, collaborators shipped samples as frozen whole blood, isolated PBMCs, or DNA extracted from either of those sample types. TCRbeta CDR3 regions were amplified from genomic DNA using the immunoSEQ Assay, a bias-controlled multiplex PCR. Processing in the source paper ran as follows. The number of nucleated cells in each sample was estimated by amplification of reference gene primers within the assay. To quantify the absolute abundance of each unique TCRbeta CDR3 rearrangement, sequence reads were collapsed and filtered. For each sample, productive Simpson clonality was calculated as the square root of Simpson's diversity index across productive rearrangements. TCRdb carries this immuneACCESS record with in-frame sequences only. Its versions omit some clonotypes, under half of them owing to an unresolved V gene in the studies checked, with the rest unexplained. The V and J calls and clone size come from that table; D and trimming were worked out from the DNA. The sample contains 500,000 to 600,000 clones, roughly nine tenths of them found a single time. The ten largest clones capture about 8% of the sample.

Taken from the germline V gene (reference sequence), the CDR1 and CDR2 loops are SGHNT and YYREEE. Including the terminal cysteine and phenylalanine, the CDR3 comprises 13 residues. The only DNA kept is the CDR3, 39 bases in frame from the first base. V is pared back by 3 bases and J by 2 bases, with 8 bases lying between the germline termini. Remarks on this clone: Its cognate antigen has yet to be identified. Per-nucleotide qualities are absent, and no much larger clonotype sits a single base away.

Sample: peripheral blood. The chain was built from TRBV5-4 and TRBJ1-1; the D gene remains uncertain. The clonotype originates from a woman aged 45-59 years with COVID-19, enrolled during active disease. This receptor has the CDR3 CASSSGVNTEAFF. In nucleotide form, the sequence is TGTGCCAGCAGCTCCGGGGTAAACACTGAAGCTTTCTTT.